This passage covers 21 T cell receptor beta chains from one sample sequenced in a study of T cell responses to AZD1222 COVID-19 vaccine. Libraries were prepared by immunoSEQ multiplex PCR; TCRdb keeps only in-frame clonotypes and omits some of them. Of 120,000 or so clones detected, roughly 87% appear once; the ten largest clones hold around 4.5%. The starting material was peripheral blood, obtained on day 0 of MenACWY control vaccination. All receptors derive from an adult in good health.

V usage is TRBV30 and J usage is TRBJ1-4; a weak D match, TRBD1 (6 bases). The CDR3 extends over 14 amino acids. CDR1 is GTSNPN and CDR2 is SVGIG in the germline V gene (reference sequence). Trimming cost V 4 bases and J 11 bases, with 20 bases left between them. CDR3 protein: CAWTTGTGSQKLFF. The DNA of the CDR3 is TGTGCCTGGACCACCGGAACAGGGTCTCAGAAACTGTTTTTT.

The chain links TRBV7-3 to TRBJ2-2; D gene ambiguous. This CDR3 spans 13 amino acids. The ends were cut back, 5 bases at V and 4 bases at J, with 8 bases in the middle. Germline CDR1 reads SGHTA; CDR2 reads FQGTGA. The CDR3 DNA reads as TGTGCCAGCAGCACCCGGCGCACCGGGGAGCTGTTTTTT. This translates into CASSTRRTGELFF. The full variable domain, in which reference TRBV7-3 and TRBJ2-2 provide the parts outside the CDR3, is GAGVSQTPSNKVTEKGKYVELRCDPISGHTALYWYRQSLGQGPEFLIYFQGTGAADDSGLPNDRFFAVRPEGSVSTLKIQRTERGDSAVYLCASSTRRTGELFFGEGSRLTVL.

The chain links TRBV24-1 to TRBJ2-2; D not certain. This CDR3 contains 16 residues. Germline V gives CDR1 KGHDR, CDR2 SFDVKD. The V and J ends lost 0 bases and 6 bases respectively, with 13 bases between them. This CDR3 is CATSDLSLPGAGELFF. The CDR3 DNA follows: TGTGCCACCAGTGATTTGTCCCTCCCAGGTGCCGGGGAGCTGTTTTTT.

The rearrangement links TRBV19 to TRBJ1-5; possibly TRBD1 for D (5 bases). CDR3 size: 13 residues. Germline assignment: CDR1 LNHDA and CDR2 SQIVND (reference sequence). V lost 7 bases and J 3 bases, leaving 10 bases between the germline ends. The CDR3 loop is CASTQGSNQPQHF. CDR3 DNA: TGTGCCAGTACTCAGGGATCCAATCAGCCCCAGCATTTT. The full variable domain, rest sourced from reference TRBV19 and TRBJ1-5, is DGGITQSPKYLFRKEGQNVTLSCEQNLNHDAMYWYRQDPGQGLRLIYYSQIVNDFQKGDIAEGYSVSREKKESFPLTVTSAQKNPTAFYLCASTQGSNQPQHFGDGTRLSIL.

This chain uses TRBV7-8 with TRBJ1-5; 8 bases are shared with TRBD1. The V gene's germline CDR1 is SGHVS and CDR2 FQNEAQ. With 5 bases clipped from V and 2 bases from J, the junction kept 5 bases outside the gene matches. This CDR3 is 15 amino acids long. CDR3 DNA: TGTGCCAGCAGCACAGGGGGGGTGGGCAATCAGCCCCAGCATTTT. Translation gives CASSTGGVGNQPQHF.

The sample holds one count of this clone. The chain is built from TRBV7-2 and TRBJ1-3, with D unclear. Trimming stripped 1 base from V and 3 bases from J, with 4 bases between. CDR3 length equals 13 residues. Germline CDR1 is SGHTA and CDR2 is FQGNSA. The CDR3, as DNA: TGTGCCAGCAGCTTAGTAGGTGGAAACACCATATATTTT. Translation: CASSLVGGNTIYF.

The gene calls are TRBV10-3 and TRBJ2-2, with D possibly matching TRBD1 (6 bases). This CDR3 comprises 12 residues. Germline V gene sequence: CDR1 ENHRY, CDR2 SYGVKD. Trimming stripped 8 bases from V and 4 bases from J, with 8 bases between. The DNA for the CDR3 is TGTGCCATCTCAGGGGCCACCGGGGAGCTGTTTTTT. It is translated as CAISGATGELFF.

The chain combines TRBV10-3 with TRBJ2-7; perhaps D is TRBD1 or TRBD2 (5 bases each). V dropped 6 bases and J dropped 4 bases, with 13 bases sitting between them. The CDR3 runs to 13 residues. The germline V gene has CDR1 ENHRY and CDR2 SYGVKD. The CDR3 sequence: CAISLSEGYEQYV. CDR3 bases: TGTGCCATCAGCCTGAGTGAGGGGTACGAGCAGTACGTC.

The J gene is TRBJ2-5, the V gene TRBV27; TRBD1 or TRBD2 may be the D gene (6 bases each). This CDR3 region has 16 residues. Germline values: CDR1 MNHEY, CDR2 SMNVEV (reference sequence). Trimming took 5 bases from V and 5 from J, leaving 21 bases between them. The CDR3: CASSPFSFGGAETQYF. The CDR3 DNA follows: TGTGCCAGCAGTCCGTTTAGTTTCGGGGGCGCGGAGACCCAGTACTTC.

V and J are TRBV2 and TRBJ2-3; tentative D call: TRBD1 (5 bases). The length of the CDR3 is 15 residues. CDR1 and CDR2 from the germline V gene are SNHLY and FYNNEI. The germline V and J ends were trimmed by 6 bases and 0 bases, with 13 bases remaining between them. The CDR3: CASRARGSSTDTQYF. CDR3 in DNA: TGTGCCAGCAGGGCTAGGGGATCTAGCACAGATACGCAGTATTTT.

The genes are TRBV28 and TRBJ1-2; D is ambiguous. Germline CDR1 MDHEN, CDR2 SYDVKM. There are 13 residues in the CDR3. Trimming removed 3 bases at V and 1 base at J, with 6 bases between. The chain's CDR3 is CASSLSRNYGYTF. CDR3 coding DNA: TGTGCCAGCAGTTTGTCGCGTAACTATGGCTACACCTTC.

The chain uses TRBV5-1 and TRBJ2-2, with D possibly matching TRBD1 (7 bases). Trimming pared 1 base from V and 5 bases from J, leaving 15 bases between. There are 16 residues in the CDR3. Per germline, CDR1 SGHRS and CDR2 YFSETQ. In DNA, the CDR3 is TGCGCCAGCAGCTTGCAGGGGGGCTCGAGGACCGGGGAGCTGTTTTTT. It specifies CASSLQGGSRTGELFF.

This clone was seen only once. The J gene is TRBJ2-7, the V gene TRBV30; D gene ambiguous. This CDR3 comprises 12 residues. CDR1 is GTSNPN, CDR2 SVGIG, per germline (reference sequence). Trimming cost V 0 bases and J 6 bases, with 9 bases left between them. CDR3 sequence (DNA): TGTGCCTGGAGTGTACTTGGGCCCGAGCAGTACTTC. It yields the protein CAWSVLGPEQYF.

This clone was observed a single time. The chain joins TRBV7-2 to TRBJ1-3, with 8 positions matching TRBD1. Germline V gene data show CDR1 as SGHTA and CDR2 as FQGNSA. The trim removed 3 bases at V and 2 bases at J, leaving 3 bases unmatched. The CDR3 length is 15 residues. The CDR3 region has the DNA TGTGCCAGCAGCTTCAAGACAGGGGCTGGAAACACCATATATTTT. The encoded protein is CASSFKTGAGNTIYF.

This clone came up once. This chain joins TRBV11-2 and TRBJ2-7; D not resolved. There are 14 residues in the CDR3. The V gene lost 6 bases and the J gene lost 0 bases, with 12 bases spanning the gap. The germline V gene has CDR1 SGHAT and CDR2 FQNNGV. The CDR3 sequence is CASSGSLNSYEQYF. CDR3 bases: TGTGCCAGCAGTGGATCACTTAACTCCTACGAGCAGTACTTC.

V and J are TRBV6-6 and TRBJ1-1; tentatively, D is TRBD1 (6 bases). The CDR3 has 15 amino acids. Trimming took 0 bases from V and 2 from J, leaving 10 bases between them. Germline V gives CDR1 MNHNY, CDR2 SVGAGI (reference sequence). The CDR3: CASSYSTGFNTEAFF. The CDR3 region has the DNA TGTGCCAGCAGTTACTCGACAGGATTCAACACTGAAGCTTTCTTT.

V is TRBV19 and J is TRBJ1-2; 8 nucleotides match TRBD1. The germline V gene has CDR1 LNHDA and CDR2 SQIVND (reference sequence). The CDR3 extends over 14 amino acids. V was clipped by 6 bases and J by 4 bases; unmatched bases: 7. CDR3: CASSLTGEGYGYTF. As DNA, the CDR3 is TGTGCCAGTAGCCTGACAGGGGAGGGCTATGGCTACACCTTC. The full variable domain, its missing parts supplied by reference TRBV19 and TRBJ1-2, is DGGITQSPKYLFRKEGQNVTLSCEQNLNHDAMYWYRQDPGQGLRLIYYSQIVNDFQKGDIAEGYSVSREKKESFPLTVTSAQKNPTAFYLCASSLTGEGYGYTFGSGTRLTVV.

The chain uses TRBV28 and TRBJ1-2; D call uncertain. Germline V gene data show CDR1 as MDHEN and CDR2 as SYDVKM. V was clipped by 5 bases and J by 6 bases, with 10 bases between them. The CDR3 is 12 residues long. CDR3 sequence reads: CASSGVRHGYTF. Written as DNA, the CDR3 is TGTGCCAGCAGTGGTGTAAGGCATGGCTACACCTTC.

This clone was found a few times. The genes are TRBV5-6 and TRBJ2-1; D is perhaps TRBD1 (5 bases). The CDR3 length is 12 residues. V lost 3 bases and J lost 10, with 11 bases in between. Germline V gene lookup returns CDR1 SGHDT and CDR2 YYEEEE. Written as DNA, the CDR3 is TGTGCCAGCAGCTGGCTTCAGGGCGAGCAGTTCTTC. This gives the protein CASSWLQGEQFF.

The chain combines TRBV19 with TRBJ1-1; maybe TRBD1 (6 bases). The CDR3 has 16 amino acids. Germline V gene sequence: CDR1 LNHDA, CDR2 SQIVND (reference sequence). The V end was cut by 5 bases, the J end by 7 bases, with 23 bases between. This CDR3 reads CASSERAGGASGEAFF. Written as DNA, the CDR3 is TGTGCCAGTAGTGAGCGGGCGGGGGGGGCCTCCGGTGAAGCTTTCTTT.

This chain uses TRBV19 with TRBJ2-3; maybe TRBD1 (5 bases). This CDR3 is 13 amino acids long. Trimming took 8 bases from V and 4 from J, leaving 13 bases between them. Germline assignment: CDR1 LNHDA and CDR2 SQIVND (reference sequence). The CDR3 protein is CASANKGADTQYF. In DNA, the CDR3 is TGTGCCAGTGCCAATAAAGGGGCAGATACGCAGTATTTT.